This T cell receptor (beta chain) was sequenced during a study of blood T cells in healthy people across ages. This clonotype was counted between two and nine times. Alongside a J-beta primer mix, a sample-barcoded 5' primer served in a second PCR lasting about 7 to 11 cycles. A 12-random-nucleotide template-switch adaptor tagged each cDNA molecule. TCRdb independently ran MiXCR on the 5' RACE reads; one entry per CDR3 protein. In the table there are more than 600,000 distinct CDR3 sequences, more than 20% of which are singletons. A minimum of 7 million PBMCs was isolated per sample. There are 17 residues in the CDR3. Germline loops: CDR1 DFQATT, CDR2 SNEGSKA (reference sequence). The sample also formed part of further work on T cells of mothers and their children. That report adds: The study found thymic selection shapes TCR recombination output similarly in related and unrelated pairs.

The chain combines TRBV20-1 with TRBJ2-5; 13 nucleotides agree with TRBD2. The end of the DNA is better explained by TRBJ2-7, so the J call may be wrong. This TCR came from a boy aged 5-17 years in good health. Specimen: blood. CDR3 in amino acids: CSARDRTSGSSSYEQYF. CDR3 in DNA: TGCAGTGCTAGAGATCGGACTAGCGGGAGTAGCTCCTACGAGCAGTACTTC.